Listed here are 19 T cell receptor beta chains from one sample, sequenced in a study of blood T cell repertoires in COVID-19. The method was immunoSEQ multiplex PCR; TCRdb's version includes in-frame clones alone and lacks a portion of them. The sample has 390,000 or so clones, roughly 86% seen once. The sequencing sample was made of peripheral blood. The receptor set was obtained from a woman in her twenties or thirties with COVID-19, enrolled during active disease.

V and J are TRBV6-5 and TRBJ1-1; maybe TRBD1 (5 bases). The CDR3 totals 13 residues. The germline CDR1 and CDR2 sequences are MNHEY and SVGAGI. V was pared by 6 bases and J by 1 base, with 9 bases between. Here the CDR3 DNA reads TGTGCCAGCAGGACAGAGAAGAACACTGAAGCTTTCTTT. This sequence encodes CASRTEKNTEAFF.

This chain joins TRBV7-2 and TRBJ2-1; TRBD2 agrees at 10 bases. Germline values: CDR1 SGHTA, CDR2 FQGNSA. V was pared by 5 bases and J by 7 bases, with 14 bases of the junction left unmatched. CDR3 length equals 17 residues. As DNA, the CDR3 is TGTGCCAGCAGCCCATCTGGGGGAGCGGGAGGGAAGAATGAGCAGTTCTTC. It specifies CASSPSGGAGGKNEQFF.

This clone was observed a single time. The rearrangement joins TRBV29-1 to TRBJ2-1, with D possibly being TRBD2 (6 bases). Germline CDR1 SQVTM, CDR2 ANQGSEA. This CDR3 is built from 13 residues. Between the trimmed V and J ends, which lost 3 bases and 7 bases, there was a span of 13 bases. The CDR3 DNA is TGCAGCGTTGACCGGGAGTTAGGGAATGAGCAGTTCTTC. Amino acid sequence: CSVDRELGNEQFF.

The rearrangement links TRBV4-3 to TRBJ2-7, with D perhaps matching TRBD1 (5 bases). The CDR3 loop spans 15 amino acids. The germline V gene encodes CDR1 LGHNA and CDR2 YSLEER. Between the trimmed V and J ends, which lost 0 bases and 3 bases, there was a span of 12 bases. The CDR3 reads CASSQDRDSRYEQYF. In nucleotides, the CDR3 is TGCGCCAGCAGCCAAGATCGTGACAGCCGCTACGAGCAGTACTTC.

The CDR3 region has the DNA TGTGCCAGCAGTCGGTTGCGGGAGGGGGGAGATACGCAGTATTTT. Amino acids: CASSRLREGGDTQYF. The genes are TRBV6-5 and TRBJ2-3, with 9 nucleotides matching TRBD2. The V gene's germline CDR1 is MNHEY and CDR2 SVGAGI. The ends lost 5 bases at V and 5 bases at J; junction bases unmatched: 8. The CDR3 contains 15 residues.

This clone was counted only a few times. This sequence joins TRBV2 and TRBJ1-6; D call uncertain. CDR3 size: 12 residues. V was trimmed by 7 bases and J by 5 bases, leaving 6 bases between them. From germline, CDR1 is SNHLY and CDR2 FYNNEI. In DNA form, the CDR3 reads TGTGCCAGCAAATCGGATAATTCACCCCTCCACTTT. It encodes CASKSDNSPLHF.

The chain links TRBV5-4 to TRBJ2-2; D remains unclear. Germline assignment: CDR1 SGHNT and CDR2 YYREEE (reference sequence). The CDR3 spans 14 residues. The ends were cut back, 0 bases at V and 1 base at J, with 4 bases in the middle. Written as DNA, the CDR3 is TGTGCCAGCAGCTTGGGGCAGAACACCGGGGAGCTGTTTTTT. This encodes CASSLGQNTGELFF. Drawing the rest from reference TRBV5-4 and TRBJ2-2, the complete variable domain is ETGVTQSPTHLIKTRGQQVTLRCSSQSGHNTVSWYQQALGQGPQFIFQYYREEENGRGNFPPRFSGLQFPNYSSELNVNALELDDSALYLCASSLGQNTGELFFGEGSRLTVL.

V and J are TRBV5-1 and TRBJ1-1, with D perhaps TRBD1 (6 bases). Trimming took off 3 bases at V and 3 bases at J, with 9 bases between the two ends. Germline V gene sequence: CDR1 SGHRS, CDR2 YFSETQ. This CDR3 is 13 amino acids long. Written as DNA, the CDR3 is TGCGCCAGCAGCTGGGACACCTACACTGAAGCTTTCTTT. Translation gives CASSWDTYTEAFF.

J is TRBJ2-7 and V is TRBV6-2 or TRBV6-3; no clear D gene. Per the germline V gene, CDR1 is MNHEY and CDR2 is SVGEGT. The CDR3 loop spans 11 amino acids. V was pared by 3 bases and J by 6 bases, with 6 bases between. As DNA, the CDR3 is TGTGCCAGCAGTTATGCGGCCGAGCAGTACTTC. Its translation is CASSYAAEQYF.

V and J are TRBV5-1 and TRBJ2-3; 11 nucleotides match TRBD2. The junction had 7 bases not matched to a gene; V was cut back by 5 bases and J by 5 bases. Germline V gene data show CDR1 as SGHRS and CDR2 as YFSETQ. This CDR3 is 15 amino acids long. CDR3 bases: TGCGCCAGCAGGAGGGGACTAGCGGTAGGAGATACGCAGTATTTT. Translated: CASRRGLAVGDTQYF. Together with reference TRBV5-1 and TRBJ2-3, the CDR3 gives the full variable domain: KAGVTQTPRYLIKTRGQQVTLSCSPISGHRSVSWYQQTPGQGLQFLFEYFSETQRNKGNFPGRFSGRQFSNSRSEMNVSTLELGDSALYLCASRRGLAVGDTQYFGPGTRLTVL.

V is TRBV27 and J is TRBJ2-7, with 10 bases aligning to TRBD2. CDR3 length: 16 amino acids. The V gene end was trimmed by 0 bases and the J gene end by 2 bases; junction bases not matched to a gene: 4. Per the germline V gene, CDR1 is MNHEY and CDR2 is SMNVEV (reference sequence). The CDR3 loop reads CASSLSGLAGAYEQYF. The CDR3 DNA follows: TGTGCCAGCAGTTTATCAGGCCTAGCGGGAGCCTACGAGCAGTACTTC.

The V call is TRBV28, the J call TRBJ2-7; D perhaps matches TRBD2 (5 bases). This CDR3 is 14 amino acids long. From germline, CDR1 is MDHEN and CDR2 SYDVKM. V was pared by 10 bases and J by 5 bases, with 21 bases between. The DNA of the CDR3 is TGTGCCACCTTCTCCGGTAGCGTGTTTAACGAGCAGTACTTC. Amino acid sequence: CATFSGSVFNEQYF.

About this clone itself: The sample carries other DNA sequences with the same CDR3. This chain joins TRBV11-2 and TRBJ1-1; TRBD1 agrees at 8 bases. This CDR3 is 14 amino acids long. Germline-derived CDR1 and CDR2 are SGHAT and FQNNGV. The V segment lost 3 bases and the J segment 0 bases; nucleotides outside the gene matches: 0. In DNA form, the CDR3 reads TGTGCCAGCAGCTTGGACAGGGTGAACACTGAAGCTTTCTTT. It is translated as CASSLDRVNTEAFF.

The V and J genes are TRBV27 and TRBJ2-4; TRBD2 aligns across 9 bases. In germline, CDR1 is MNHEY, CDR2 SMNVEV (reference sequence). The CDR3 covers 17 residues. V lost 0 bases, J lost 0 bases, and 3 bases stayed unmatched. The DNA for the CDR3 is TGTGCCAGCAGTTTATCTCTAGCGGGGCTAGCCAAAAACATTCAGTACTTC. It specifies CASSLSLAGLAKNIQYF.

V is TRBV7-8 and J is TRBJ2-7; 7 nucleotides match TRBD2. The germline V gene has CDR1 SGHVS and CDR2 FQNEAQ. The junction had 1 base not matched to a gene; V was cut back by 1 base and J by 1 base. The CDR3 has 14 residues. The CDR3 protein is CASSLGTRSYEQYF. CDR3 DNA sequence: TGTGCCAGCAGCTTAGGGACTAGGTCCTACGAGCAGTACTTC. The full variable domain, in which reference TRBV7-8 and TRBJ2-7 provide the parts outside the CDR3, is GAGVSQSPRYKVAKRGQDVALRCDPISGHVSLFWYQQALGQGPEFLTYFQNEAQLDKSGLPSDRFFAERPEGSVSTLKIQRTQQEDSAVYLCASSLGTRSYEQYFGPGTRLTVT.

The chain carries TRBV28 and TRBJ2-1; 9 bases fit TRBD2. The germline gives CDR1 MDHEN, CDR2 SYDVKM. The CDR3 covers 16 residues. Trimming removed 5 bases from V and 6 bases from J; junction bases left unmatched: 11. The DNA for the CDR3 is TGTGCCAGCAGTACCTTAGCGGGAGTGGTATTCAATGAGCAGTTCTTC. Its translation is CASSTLAGVVFNEQFF.

V gene TRBV6-6 combines with J gene TRBJ2-7, with D possibly matching TRBD1 (6 bases). CDR3 length: 14 amino acids. Germline V gives CDR1 MNHNY, CDR2 SVGAGI (reference sequence). V lost 5 bases to trimming and J lost 4 bases, with 15 bases between them. The CDR3 DNA follows: TGTGCCAGCAGTCCAGGGGCTCCCAATTACGAGCAGTACTTC. It yields the protein CASSPGAPNYEQYF.

V usage is TRBV2 and J usage is TRBJ1-2; TRBD1 matches at 11 bases. CDR3 length: 14 amino acids. Losses at the gene ends were 7 bases for V and 4 bases for J; bases not matched to a gene: 5. In germline, CDR1 is SNHLY, CDR2 FYNNEI. In DNA form, the CDR3 reads TGTGCCAGCACTCGGACAGGGGGCTCCTATGGCTACACCTTC. Amino acid sequence: CASTRTGGSYGYTF.

V usage is TRBV27 and J usage is TRBJ2-7, with D possibly TRBD2 on 6 matching bases. The CDR3 spans 13 residues. CDR1 and CDR2 (germline): MNHEY, SMNVEV (reference sequence). The V end lost 6 bases, the J end lost 3 bases, and 12 bases lay between the germline ends. The CDR3 coding sequence is TGTGCCAGCAGGGGGACTCCATTCTACGAGCAGTACTTC. Translated, it gives CASRGTPFYEQYF.